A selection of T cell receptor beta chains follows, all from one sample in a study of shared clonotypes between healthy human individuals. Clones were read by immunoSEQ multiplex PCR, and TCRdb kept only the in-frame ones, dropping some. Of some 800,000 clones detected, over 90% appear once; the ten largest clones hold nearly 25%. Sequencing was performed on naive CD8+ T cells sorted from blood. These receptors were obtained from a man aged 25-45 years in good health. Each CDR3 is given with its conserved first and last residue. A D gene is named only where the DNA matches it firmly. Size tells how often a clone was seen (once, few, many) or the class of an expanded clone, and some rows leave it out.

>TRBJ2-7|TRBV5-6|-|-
CASSKGTHPPNYEQYF
TGTGCCAGCAGCAAAGGGACACACCCGCCAAACTACGAGCAGTACTTC
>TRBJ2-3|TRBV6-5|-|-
CASSYSMETDTQYF
TGTGCCAGCAGTTACTCTATGGAAACAGATACGCAGTATTTT
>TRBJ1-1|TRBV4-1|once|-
CASTELGGTEAFF
TGCGCCAGCACAGAATTGGGGGGTACTGAAGCTTTCTTT
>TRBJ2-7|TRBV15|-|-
CATSPRDLTYEQYF
TGTGCCACCAGCCCCCGAGACCTCACCTACGAGCAGTACTTC
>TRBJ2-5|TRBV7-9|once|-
CASTFLTREETQYF
TGTGCCAGCACCTTTTTGACGCGGGAAGAGACCCAGTACTTC
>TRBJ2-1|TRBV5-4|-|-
CASSSGTGVNEQFF
TGTGCCAGCAGCTCCGGGACCGGGGTCAATGAGCAGTTCTTC
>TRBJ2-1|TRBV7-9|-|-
CASRVGTSRVNEQFF
TGTGCCAGCAGGGTCGGAACTAGCAGGGTGAATGAGCAGTTCTTC
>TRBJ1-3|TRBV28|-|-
CATWMGAGNTIYF
TGTGCCACCTGGATGGGGGCTGGAAACACCATATATTTT
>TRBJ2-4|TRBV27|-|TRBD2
CASRDGLAGPKNIQYF
TGTGCCAGCAGAGACGGACTAGCGGGACCCAAAAACATTCAGTACTTC
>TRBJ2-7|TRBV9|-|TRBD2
CASSVVLSGGSLNEQYF
TGTGCCAGCAGCGTAGTACTCTCGGGCGGGAGTTTGAACGAGCAGTACTTC
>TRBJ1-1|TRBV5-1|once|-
CASSPQGPYTEAFF
TGCGCCAGCAGCCCCCAAGGACCCTACACTGAAGCTTTCTTT
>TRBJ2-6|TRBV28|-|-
CASSPKPSGANVLTF
TGTGCCAGCAGTCCCAAGCCCTCTGGGGCCAACGTCCTGACTTTC
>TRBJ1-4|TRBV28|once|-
CASSLWKTAPNEKLFF
TGTGCCAGCAGTTTATGGAAGACAGCCCCAAATGAAAAACTGTTTTTT
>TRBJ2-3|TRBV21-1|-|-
CASTIPRDSITDTQYF
TGTGCCAGCACCATACCCCGGGACAGCATCACAGATACGCAGTATTTT
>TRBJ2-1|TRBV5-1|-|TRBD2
CASSHEAGAEQFF
TGCGCCAGCAGCCATGAAGCGGGAGCTGAGCAGTTCTTC
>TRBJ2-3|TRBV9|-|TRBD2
CASSPWSGTTSTDTQYF
TGTGCCAGCAGCCCCTGGAGCGGGACTACTAGCACAGATACGCAGTATTTT
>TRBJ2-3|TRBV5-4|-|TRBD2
CASSLAGRIADTQYF
TGTGCCAGCAGCTTAGCGGGGAGGATTGCAGATACGCAGTATTTT
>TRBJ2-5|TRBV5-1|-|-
CASSLAMADARESQYF
TGCGCCAGCAGCTTGGCCATGGCGGATGCAAGAGAGTCCCAGTACTTC
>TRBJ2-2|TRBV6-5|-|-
CASSYSSGSGGELFF
TGTGCCAGCAGTTACTCGAGCGGTAGCGGCGGGGAGCTGTTTTTT
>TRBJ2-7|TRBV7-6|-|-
CASSSSGALGEQYF
TGTGCCAGCAGCTCCTCGGGGGCGTTGGGCGAGCAGTACTTC
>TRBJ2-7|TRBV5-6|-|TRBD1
CASSRTGTGISHEQYF
TGTGCCAGCAGCCGGACCGGGACAGGGATCTCCCACGAGCAGTACTTC
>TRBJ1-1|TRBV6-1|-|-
CASRSAVQGTEAFF
TGTGCCAGCAGATCGGCCGTACAGGGAACTGAAGCTTTCTTT
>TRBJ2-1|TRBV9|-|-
CASSGGRNEQFF
TGTGCCAGCAGCGGCGGCCGCAATGAGCAGTTCTTC
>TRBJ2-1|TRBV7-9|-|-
CASSLGRVVYNEQFF
TGTGCCAGCAGCTTAGGCAGGGTGGTATACAATGAGCAGTTCTTC
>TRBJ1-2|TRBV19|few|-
CASRPGKGSRRGYTF
TGTGCCAGTAGACCCGGGAAGGGCAGCCGAAGAGGCTACACCTTC
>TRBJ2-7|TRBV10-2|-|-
CASRTAYEQYF
TGCGCCAGCAGGACAGCCTACGAGCAGTACTTC
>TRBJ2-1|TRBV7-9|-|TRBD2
CASSLVVGGPYNEQFF
TGTGCCAGCAGCTTAGTGGTGGGAGGGCCCTACAATGAGCAGTTCTTC
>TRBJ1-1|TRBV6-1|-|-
CASSARRLGDTEAFF
TGTGCCAGCAGTGCCCGGAGGCTCGGGGACACTGAAGCTTTCTTT
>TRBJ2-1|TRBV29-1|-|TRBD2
CSGNDQRGGVRNEQFF
TGCAGCGGAAACGACCAGCGGGGAGGGGTTAGGAATGAGCAGTTCTTC
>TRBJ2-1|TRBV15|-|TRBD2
CATSRVQWTSGATSEQFF
TGTGCCACCAGCAGAGTCCAGTGGACTAGCGGTGCCACAAGTGAGCAGTTCTTC
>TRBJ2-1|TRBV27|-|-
CASSATVGANEQFF
TGTGCCAGTTCGGCGACAGTTGGAGCCAATGAGCAGTTCTTC
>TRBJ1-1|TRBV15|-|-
CATSREGQAFF
TGTGCCACCAGCAGAGAAGGTCAAGCTTTCTTT
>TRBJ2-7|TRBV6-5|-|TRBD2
CASRLTSGSSYEQYF
TGTGCCAGCAGGTTGACTAGCGGGTCCTCCTACGAGCAGTACTTC
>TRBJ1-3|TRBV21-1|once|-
CASSKSSQYSGNTIYF
TGTGCCAGCAGCAAAAGTTCACAGTACTCTGGAAACACCATATATTTT
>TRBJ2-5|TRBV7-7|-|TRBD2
CASSFSLAGQETQYF
TGTGCTAGCAGCTTCTCCCTAGCGGGGCAAGAGACCCAGTACTTC
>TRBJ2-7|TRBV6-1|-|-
CASQTGGWSSGEQYF
TGTGCCAGCCAGACAGGCGGCTGGTCCTCGGGCGAGCAGTACTTC
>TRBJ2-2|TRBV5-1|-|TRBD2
CASSHGLAGLSGELFF
TGCGCCAGCAGCCATGGACTAGCGGGTTTATCCGGGGAGCTGTTTTTT
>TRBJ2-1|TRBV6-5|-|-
CASREDASSYNEQFF
TGTGCCAGCAGGGAGGACGCTAGCTCCTACAATGAGCAGTTCTTC
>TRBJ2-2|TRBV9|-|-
CASSVKGVNTGELFF
TGTGCCAGCAGCGTCAAGGGGGTGAACACCGGGGAGCTGTTTTTT
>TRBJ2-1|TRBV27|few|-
CASSLQGSEQFF
TGTGCCAGCAGTTTACAGGGGTCTGAGCAGTTCTTC
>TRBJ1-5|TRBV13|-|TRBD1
CASSLQGGGQPQHF
TGTGCCAGCAGCCTACAGGGGGGCGGTCAGCCCCAGCATTTT